This T cell receptor beta chain was recovered during a study of response to subunit inactivated influenza vaccine (dated by TCRdb to 2017 to 2018). At the level of the whole study: Deep quantitative T cell receptor repertoire profiling was used in the study to track responses to a trivalent subunit inactivated influenza vaccine. Results and caveats for the whole study, not just this receptor: It was suggested by the authors that each seasonal influenza vaccination may recruit only a limited number of new T cells.

The method behind the library was RT-PCR. Sequencing used an Illumina HiSeq 2500. TCRdb handled the public reads itself, with Q25 trimming in fastp and clone calling in MiXCR, and kept productive beta chains. Identical CDR3 proteins give one entry, which carries the most common genes and DNA. Recorded for this sample are around 570,000 distinct CDR3 sequences; about 10% of them occurred a single time. About 11% of the sample rests with the top ten. This clonotype showed up many times. Its antigen is unknown. No qualities accompany the bases; no much larger clone lies one base away. The germline V gene yields SGHRS for CDR1 and YFSETQ for CDR2. V is trimmed back by 0 bases and J by 9 bases, and the junction contains 15 bases that no gene match accounts for. From the cysteine through the phenylalanine, the CDR3 covers 17 amino acids. The read is trimmed to its CDR3 DNA, 51 bases read in frame from base 1.

The sample also formed part of further work on T cells expressing NK-cell markers. Taken from the second paper: The TCR beta cDNA libraries were made using 5'RACE template switching, a step that added both a universal primer site and unique molecular identifiers. In sorted CD3+CD56+NKG2C+, CD3+CD56+NKG2C- and CD3+CD56-NKG2C+ T-cell subsets from several donors, TCR beta-chain repertoires were profiled. Among the eight sequenced donors, only one was HCMV-seronegative, while the other seven were HCMV-seropositive. To restrict sorting to alphabetaTCR-expressing T cells, an anti-gammadeltaTCR antibody was added in several experiments. In six donors, the dominant CD3+CD56+NKG2C+ clonotypes ranked among the top 10 CD8+ clonotypes, making up roughly 1.0-8% of CD8+ T cells. Those dominant clonotypes were again the most abundant among CD3+CD56-NKG2C+ cells in a handful of donors, at roughly 25-60.1%. It remained unclear whether the expanded NKG2C-expressing T cell clones were specific for HCMV antigens. All eight donors whose samples were sequenced were randomly selected healthy volunteers, three of them men and five women. HCMV-specific IgG was detected in serum with a commercial ELISA kit to determine HCMV serostatus. Peripheral blood mononuclear cells were isolated from blood by Ficoll density gradient centrifugation. Bulk peripheral blood T-cell repertoires were additionally sequenced from unsorted PBMC for over five donors. cDNA synthesis was primed from the TCR beta constant segment, followed by two successive PCR amplification steps. Sequencing of the libraries produced 2 x 150 bp reads on Illumina HiSeq 2000/2500, MiSeq or NextSeq. Reads were demultiplexed and grouped by UMI with MIGEC, and clonotypes were assembled and quantified with MiTCR. Only TCR cDNA sequences supported by at least two reads were kept to exclude erroneous sequences. The tcR package was used for downstream repertoire analysis, with clonotypes matched between fractions based on CDR3 nucleotide sequence plus V segment. VDJmatch was used to annotate antigen specificity against VDJdb, with one amino acid substitution allowed in CDR3.

The sample in question was PBMCs from blood, obtained on the day of vaccination. This TCR was sampled from a man between 45 and 60 years old who received an inactivated influenza vaccine. Donor details come from another sample of the same person, matched by shared clones. Recombination connected TRBV5-1 to TRBJ1-3, and 7 junctional nucleotides match TRBD1. At the DNA level, the sequence is TGCGCCAGCAGCTTGGTCCTGCAAGGGACAGTGGGATCCACCATATATTTT. Translated, it gives CASSLVLQGTVGSTIYF.